The subject of this entry is one T cell receptor beta chain. In the original analysis: Nucleated cell counts were estimated from reference gene primer amplification. Measured with immunoSEQ multiplex PCR; TCRdb has only the in-frame clones, and not every one. The DNA gave D and trimming, while V, J and clone size come from that table. The table has about 100,000 clones, around four fifths seen once. These data originate in a study of blood T cell repertoires in COVID-19. About the study: PBMCs, B-cell-depleted T cells, or T cells provided the cDNA or gDNA that made up the material.

The receptor was derived from a man aged 50 to 59 with active or convalescent COVID-19. Sequenced material: peripheral blood.

CDR3: CAWSPWGGSYEQYF. CDR3 DNA: TGTGCCTGGAGTCCTTGGGGAGGGTCATACGAGCAGTACTTC. V and J are TRBV30 and TRBJ2-7, with 7 bases lining up with TRBD2. This CDR3 is built from 14 residues. V was pared by 2 bases and J by 4 bases, with 8 bases of the junction left unmatched. The germline gives CDR1 GTSNPN, CDR2 SVGIG (reference sequence).